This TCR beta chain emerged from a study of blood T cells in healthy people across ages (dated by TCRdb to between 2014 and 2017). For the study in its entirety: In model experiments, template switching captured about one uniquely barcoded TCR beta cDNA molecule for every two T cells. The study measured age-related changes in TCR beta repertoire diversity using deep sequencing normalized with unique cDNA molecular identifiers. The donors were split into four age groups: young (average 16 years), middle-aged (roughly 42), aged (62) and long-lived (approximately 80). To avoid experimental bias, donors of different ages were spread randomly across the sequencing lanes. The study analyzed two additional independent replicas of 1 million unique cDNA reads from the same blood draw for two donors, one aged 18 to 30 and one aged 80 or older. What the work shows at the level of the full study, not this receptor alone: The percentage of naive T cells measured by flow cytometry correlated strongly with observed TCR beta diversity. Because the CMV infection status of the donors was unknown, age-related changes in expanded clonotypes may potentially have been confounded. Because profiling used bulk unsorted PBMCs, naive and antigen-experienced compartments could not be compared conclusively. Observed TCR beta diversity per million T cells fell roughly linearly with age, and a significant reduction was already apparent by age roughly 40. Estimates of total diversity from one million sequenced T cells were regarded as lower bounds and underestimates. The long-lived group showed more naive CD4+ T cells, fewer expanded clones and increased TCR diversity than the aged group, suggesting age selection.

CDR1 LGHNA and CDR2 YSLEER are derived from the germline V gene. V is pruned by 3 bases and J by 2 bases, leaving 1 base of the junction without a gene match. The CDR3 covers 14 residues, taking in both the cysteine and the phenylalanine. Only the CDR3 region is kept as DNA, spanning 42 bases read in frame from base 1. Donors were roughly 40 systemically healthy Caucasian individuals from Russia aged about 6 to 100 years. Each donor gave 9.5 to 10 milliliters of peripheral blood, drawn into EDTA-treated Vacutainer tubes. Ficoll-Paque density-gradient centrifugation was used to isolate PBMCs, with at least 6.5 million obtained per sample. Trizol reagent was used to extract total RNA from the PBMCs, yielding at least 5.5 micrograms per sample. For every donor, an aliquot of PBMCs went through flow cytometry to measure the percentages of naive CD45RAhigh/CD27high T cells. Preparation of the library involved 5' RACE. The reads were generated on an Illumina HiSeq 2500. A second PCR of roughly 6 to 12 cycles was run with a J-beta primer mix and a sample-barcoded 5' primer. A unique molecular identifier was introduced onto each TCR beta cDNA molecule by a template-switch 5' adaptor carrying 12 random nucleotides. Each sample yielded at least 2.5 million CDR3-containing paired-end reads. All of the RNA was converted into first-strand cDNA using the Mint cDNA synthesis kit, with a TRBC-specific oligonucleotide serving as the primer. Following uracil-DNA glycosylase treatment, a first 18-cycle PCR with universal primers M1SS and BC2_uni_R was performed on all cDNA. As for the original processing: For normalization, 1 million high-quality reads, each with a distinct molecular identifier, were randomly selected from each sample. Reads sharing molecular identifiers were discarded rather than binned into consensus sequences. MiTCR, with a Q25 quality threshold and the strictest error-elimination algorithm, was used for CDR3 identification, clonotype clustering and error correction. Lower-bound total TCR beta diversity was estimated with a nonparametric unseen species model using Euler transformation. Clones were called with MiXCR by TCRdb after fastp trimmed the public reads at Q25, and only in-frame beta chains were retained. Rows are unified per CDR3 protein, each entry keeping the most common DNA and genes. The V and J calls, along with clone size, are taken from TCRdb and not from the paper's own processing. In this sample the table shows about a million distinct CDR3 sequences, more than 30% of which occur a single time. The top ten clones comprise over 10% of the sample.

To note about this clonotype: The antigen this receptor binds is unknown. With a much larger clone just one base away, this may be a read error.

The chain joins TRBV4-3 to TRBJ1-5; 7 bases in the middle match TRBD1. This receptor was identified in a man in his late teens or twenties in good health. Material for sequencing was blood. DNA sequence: TGCGCCAGCAGCCACGGACAGGGCAATCAGCCCCAGCATTTT. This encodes CASSHGQGNQPQHF.